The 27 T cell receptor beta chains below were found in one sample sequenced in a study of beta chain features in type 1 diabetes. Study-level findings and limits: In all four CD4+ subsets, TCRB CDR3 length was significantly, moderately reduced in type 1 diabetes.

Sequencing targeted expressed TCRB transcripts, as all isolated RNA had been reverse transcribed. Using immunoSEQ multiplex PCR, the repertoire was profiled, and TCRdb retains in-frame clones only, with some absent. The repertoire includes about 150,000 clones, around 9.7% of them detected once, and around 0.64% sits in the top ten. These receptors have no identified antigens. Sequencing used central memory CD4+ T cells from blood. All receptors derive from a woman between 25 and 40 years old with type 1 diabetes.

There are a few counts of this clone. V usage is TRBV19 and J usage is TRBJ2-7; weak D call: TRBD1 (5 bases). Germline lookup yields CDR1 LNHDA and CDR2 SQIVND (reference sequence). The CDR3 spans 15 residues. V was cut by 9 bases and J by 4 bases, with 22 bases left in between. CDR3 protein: CASSSDQGRSYEQYF. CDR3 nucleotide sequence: TGTGCCAGCTCTTCGGACCAGGGCAGGTCTTACGAGCAGTACTTC. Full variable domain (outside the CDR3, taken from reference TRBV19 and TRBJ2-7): DGGITQSPKYLFRKEGQNVTLSCEQNLNHDAMYWYRQDPGQGLRLIYYSQIVNDFQKGDIAEGYSVSREKKESFPLTVTSAQKNPTAFYLCASSSDQGRSYEQYFGPGTRLTVT.

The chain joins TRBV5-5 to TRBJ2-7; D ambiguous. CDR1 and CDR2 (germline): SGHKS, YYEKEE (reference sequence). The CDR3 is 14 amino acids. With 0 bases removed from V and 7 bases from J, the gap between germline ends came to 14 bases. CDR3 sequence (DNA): TGTGCCAGCAGCTTGGAGTGGCAAGCGTGGGAGCAGTACTTC. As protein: CASSLEWQAWEQYF.

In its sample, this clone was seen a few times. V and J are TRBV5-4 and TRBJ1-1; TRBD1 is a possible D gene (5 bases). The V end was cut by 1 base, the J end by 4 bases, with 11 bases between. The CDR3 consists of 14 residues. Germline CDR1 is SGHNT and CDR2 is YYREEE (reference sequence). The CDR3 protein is CASSLTGVTTEAFF. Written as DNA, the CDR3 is TGTGCCAGCAGCTTGACAGGAGTCACCACTGAAGCTTTCTTT.

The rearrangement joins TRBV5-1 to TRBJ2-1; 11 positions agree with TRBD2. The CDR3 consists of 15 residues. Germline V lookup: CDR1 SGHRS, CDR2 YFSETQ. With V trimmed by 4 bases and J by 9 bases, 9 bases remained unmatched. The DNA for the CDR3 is TGCGCCAGCAGCGTTAGCGGGGGGGGCGTAGGTGAGCAGTTCTTC. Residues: CASSVSGGGVGEQFF.

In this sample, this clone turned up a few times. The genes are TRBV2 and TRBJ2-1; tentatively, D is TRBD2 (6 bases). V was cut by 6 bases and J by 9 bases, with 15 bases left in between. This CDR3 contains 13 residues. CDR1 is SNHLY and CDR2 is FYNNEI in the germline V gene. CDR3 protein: CASRGGWLGEQFF. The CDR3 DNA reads TGTGCCAGCAGGGGGGGTTGGCTGGGTGAGCAGTTCTTC.

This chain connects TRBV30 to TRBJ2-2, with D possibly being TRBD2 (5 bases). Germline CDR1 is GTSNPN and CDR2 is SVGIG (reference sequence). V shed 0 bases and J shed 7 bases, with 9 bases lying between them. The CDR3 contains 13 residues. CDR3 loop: CAWSVLGNGELFF. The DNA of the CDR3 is TGTGCCTGGAGTGTACTAGGCAACGGGGAGCTGTTTTTT.

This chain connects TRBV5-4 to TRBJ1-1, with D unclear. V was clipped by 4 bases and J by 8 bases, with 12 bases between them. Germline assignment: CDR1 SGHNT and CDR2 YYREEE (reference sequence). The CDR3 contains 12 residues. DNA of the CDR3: TGTGCCAGCAGCCCACAGAACCGAGAAGCTTTCTTT. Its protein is CASSPQNREAFF.

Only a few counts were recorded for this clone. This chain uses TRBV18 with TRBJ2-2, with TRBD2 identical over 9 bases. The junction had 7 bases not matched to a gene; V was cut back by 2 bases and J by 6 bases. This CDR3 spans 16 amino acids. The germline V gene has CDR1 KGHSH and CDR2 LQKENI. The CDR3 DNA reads TGTGCCAGCTCACCAGTTAGCGGGAGCTCGCCCGGGGAGCTGTTTTTT. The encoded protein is CASSPVSGSSPGELFF.

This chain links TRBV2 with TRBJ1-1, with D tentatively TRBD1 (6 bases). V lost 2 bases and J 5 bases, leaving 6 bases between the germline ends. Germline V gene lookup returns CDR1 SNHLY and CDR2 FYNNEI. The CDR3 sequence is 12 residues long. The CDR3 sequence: CASSEQGTEAFF. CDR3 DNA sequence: TGTGCCAGCAGTGAACAGGGGACTGAAGCTTTCTTT.

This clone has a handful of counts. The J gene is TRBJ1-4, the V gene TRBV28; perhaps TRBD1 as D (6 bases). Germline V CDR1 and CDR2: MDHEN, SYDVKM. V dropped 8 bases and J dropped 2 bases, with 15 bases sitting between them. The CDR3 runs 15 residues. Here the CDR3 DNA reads TGTGCCAGCGGACAGCGGGGGGGGACTAATGAAAAACTGTTTTTT. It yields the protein CASGQRGGTNEKLFF.

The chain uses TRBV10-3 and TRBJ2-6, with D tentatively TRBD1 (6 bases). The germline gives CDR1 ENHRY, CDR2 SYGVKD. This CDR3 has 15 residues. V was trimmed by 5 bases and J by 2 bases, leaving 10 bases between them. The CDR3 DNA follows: TGTGCCATCAGTACAGGGAATACTGGGGCCAACGTCCTGACTTTC. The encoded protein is CAISTGNTGANVLTF.

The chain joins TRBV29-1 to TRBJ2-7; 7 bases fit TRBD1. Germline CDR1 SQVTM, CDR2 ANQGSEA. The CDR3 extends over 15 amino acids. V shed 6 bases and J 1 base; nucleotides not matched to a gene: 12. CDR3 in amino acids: CSVKKRDSGSYEQYF. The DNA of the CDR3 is TGCAGCGTCAAAAAGAGGGACAGTGGGTCCTACGAGCAGTACTTC.

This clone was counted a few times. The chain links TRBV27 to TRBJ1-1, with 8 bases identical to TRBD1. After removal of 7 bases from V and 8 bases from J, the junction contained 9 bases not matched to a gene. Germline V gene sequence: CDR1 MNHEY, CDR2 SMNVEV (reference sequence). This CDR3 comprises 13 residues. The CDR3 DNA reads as TGTGCCAGCACCCTTCTGAGGACAGGGGAAGCTTTCTTT. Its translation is CASTLLRTGEAFF.

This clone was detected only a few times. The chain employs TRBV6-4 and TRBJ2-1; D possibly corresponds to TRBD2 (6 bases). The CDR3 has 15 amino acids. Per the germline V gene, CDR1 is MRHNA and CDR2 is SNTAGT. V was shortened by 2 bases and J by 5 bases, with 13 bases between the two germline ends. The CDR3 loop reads CASSDLGGSNNEQFF. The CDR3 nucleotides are TGTGCCAGCAGTGACCTCGGAGGGAGTAACAATGAGCAGTTCTTC.

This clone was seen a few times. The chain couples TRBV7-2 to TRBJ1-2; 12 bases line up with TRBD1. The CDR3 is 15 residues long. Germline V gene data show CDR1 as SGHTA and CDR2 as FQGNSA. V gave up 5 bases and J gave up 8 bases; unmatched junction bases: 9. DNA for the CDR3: TGTGCCAGCAGCAAACACCCGGGGACAGGGGGCGGCTACACCTTC. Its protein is CASSKHPGTGGGYTF.

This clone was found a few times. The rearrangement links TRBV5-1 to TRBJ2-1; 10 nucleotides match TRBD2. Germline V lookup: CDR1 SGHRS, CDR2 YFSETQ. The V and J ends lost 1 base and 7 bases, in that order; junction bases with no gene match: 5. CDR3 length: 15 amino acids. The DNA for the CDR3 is TGCGCCAGCAGCTTGCTAGCGGGAGTAGAAAATGAGCAGTTCTTC. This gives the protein CASSLLAGVENEQFF.

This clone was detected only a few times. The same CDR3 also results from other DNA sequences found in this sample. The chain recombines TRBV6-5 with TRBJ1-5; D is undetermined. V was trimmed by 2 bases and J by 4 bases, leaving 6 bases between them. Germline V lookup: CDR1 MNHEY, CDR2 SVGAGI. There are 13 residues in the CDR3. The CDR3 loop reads CASSYGRNQPQHF. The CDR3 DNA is TGTGCCAGCAGTTACGGGAGGAATCAGCCCCAGCATTTT.

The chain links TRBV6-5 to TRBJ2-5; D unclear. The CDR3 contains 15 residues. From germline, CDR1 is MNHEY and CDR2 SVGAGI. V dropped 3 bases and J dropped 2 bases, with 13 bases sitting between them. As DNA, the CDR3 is TGTGCCAGCAGTTATGGGCACACATTACAAGAGACCCAGTACTTC. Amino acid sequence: CASSYGHTLQETQYF.

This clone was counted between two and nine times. The CDR3 coding sequence is TGCGCCAGCAGCCAATTCAGGGGGAACACTGAAGCTTTCTTT. As protein: CASSQFRGNTEAFF. This rearrangement joins TRBV4-1 to TRBJ1-1; D is possibly TRBD1 (6 bases). The V gene lost 2 bases and the J gene lost 1 base, with 8 bases spanning the gap. The CDR3 sequence is 14 residues long. CDR1 and CDR2 (germline): MGHRA, YSYEKL.

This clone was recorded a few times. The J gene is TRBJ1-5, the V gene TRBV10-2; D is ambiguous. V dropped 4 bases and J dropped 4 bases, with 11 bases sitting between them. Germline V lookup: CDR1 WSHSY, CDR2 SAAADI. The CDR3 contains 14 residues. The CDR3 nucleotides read TGCGCCAGCAGTGCGGGGTCTGGAAATCAGCCCCAGCATTTT. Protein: CASSAGSGNQPQHF.

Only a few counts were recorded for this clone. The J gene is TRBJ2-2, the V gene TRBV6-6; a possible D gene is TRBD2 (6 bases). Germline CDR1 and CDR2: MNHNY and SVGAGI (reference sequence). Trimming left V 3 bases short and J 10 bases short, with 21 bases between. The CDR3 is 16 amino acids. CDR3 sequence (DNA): TGTGCCAGCAGTTATCGTTTGGCCGGGAGTGGGGAGGAGCTGTTTTTT. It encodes CASSYRLAGSGEELFF.

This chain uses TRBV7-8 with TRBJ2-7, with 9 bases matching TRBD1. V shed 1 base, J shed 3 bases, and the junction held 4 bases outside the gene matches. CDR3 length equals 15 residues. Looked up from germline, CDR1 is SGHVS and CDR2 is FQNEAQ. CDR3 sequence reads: CASSLGGQGNYEQYF. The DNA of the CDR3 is TGTGCCAGCAGCTTAGGGGGACAGGGCAACTACGAGCAGTACTTC. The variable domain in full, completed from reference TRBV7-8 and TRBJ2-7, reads GAGVSQSPRYKVAKRGQDVALRCDPISGHVSLFWYQQALGQGPEFLTYFQNEAQLDKSGLPSDRFFAERPEGSVSTLKIQRTQQEDSAVYLCASSLGGQGNYEQYFGPGTRLTVT.

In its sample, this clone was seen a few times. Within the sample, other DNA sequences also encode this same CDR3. The CDR3 spells CSAAGDYGYTF. The CDR3, as DNA: TGCAGTGCGGCCGGGGACTATGGCTACACCTTC. The chain combines TRBV20-1 with TRBJ1-2; D unresolved. V was shortened by 6 bases and J by 3 bases, with 8 bases between the two germline ends. CDR1 and CDR2 (germline): DFQATT, SNEGSKA (reference sequence). CDR3 size: 11 residues.

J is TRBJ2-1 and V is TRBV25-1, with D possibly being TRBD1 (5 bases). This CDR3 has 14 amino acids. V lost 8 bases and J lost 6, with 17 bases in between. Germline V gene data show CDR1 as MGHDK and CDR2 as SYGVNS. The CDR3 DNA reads TGTGCCAGCGCTCCAAATTGGCAGGGCAATGAGCAGTTCTTC. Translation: CASAPNWQGNEQFF.

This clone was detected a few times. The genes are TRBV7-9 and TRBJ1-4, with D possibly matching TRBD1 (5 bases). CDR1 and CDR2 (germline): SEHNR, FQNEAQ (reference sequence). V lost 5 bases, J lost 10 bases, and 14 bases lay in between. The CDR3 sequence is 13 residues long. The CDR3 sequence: CASSLGEVGKLFF. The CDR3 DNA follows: TGTGCCAGCAGCCTGGGGGAGGTCGGAAAACTGTTTTTT.

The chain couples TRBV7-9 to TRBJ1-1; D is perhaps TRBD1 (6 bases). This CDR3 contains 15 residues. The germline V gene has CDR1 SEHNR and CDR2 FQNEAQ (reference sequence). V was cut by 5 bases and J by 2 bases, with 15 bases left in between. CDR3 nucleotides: TGTGCCAGCAGCCCGATAGACAGGAGAAACACTGAAGCTTTCTTT. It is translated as CASSPIDRRNTEAFF.

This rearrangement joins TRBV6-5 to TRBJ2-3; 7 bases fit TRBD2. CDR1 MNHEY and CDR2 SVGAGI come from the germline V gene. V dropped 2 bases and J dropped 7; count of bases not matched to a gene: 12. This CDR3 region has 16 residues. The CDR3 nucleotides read TGTGCCAGCAGTTACAGCCGTTCGGGGGGAGAGAATACGCAGTATTTT. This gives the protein CASSYSRSGGENTQYF.